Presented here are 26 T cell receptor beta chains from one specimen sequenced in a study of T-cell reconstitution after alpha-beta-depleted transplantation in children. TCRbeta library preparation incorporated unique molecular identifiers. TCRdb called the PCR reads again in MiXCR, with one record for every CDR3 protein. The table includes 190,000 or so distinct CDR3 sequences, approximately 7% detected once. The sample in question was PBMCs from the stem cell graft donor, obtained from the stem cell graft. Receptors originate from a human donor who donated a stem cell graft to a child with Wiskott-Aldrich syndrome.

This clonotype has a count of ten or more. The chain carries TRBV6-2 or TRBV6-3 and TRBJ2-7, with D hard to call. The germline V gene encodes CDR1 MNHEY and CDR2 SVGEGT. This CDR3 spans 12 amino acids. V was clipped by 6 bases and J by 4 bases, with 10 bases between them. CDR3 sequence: CASSQNRYEQYF. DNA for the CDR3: TGTGCCAGCAGCCAAAACCGATACGAGCAGTACTTC.

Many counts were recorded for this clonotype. This CDR3 is CASSWYGREAFF. The CDR3 nucleotides are TGTGCCAGCAGCTGGTACGGCCGTGAAGCTTTCTTT. V gene TRBV7-2 combines with J gene TRBJ1-1; D is ambiguous. Germline V gives CDR1 SGHTA, CDR2 FQGNSA. The ends were cut back, 4 bases at V and 7 bases at J, with 10 bases in the middle. This CDR3 comprises 12 residues.

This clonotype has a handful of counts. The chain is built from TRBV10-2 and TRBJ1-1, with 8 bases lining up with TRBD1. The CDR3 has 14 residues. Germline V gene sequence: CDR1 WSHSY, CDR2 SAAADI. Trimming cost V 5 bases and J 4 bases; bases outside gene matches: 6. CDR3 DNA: TGCGCCAGCAGTACCAGGGGGCTCGGCACTGAAGCTTTCTTT. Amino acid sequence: CASSTRGLGTEAFF.

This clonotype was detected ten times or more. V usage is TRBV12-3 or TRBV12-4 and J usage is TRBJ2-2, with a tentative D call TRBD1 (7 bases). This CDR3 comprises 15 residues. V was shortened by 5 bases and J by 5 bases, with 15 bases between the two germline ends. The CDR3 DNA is TGTGCCAGCAGTCTCCGACAGGGAGGAACCGGGGAGCTGTTTTTT. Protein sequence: CASSLRQGGTGELFF.

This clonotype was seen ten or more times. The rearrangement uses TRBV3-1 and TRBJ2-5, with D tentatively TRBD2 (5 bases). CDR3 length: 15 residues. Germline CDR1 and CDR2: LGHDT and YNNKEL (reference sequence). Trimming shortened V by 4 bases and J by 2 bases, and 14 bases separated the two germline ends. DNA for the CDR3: TGTGCCAGCAGCCCACGCTACAGACTACAAGAGACCCAGTACTTC. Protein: CASSPRYRLQETQYF.

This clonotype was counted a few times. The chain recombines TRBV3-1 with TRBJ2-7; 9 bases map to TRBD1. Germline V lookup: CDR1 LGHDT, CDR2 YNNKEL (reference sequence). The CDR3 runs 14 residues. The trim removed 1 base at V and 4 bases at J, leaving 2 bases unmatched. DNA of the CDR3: TGTGCCAGCAGCCAAGCGGACAGGGGTTACGAGCAGTACTTC. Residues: CASSQADRGYEQYF.

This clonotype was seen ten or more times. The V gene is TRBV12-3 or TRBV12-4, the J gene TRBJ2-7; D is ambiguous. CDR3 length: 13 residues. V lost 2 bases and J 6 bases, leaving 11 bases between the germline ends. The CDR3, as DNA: TGTGCCAGCAGTTTAACACTTGACACCGAGCAGTACTTC. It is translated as CASSLTLDTEQYF.

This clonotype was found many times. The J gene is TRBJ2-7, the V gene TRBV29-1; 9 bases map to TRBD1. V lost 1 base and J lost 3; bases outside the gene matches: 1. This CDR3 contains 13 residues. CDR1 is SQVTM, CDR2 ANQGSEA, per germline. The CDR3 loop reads CSVEGDRDYEQYF. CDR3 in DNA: TGCAGCGTTGAAGGGGACAGGGACTACGAGCAGTACTTC.

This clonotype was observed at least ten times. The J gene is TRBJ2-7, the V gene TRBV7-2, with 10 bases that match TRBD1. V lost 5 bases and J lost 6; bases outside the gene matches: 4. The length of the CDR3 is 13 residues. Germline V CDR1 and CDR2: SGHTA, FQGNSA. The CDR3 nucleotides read TGTGCCAGCAGCCTTAGACAGGGGGCCGAGCAGTACTTC. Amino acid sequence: CASSLRQGAEQYF.

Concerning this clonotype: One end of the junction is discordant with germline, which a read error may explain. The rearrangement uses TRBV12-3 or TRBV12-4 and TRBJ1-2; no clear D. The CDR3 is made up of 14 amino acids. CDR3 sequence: CASSPPNSFYGHTF. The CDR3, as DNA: TGTGCCAGCAGTCCCCCGAATAGTTTCTATGGCCACACCTTC.

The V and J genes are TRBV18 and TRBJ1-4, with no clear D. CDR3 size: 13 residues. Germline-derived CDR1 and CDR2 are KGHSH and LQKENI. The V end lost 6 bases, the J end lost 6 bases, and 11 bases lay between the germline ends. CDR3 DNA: TGTGCCAGCTCTTGGGTGATGGATGAAAAACTGTTTTTT. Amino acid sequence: CASSWVMDEKLFF. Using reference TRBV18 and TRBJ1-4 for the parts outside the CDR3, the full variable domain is NAGVMQNPRHLVRRRGQEARLRCSPMKGHSHVYWYRQLPEEGLKFMVYLQKENIIDESGMPKERFSAEFPKEGPSILRIQQVVRGDSAAYFCASSWVMDEKLFFGSGTQLSVL.

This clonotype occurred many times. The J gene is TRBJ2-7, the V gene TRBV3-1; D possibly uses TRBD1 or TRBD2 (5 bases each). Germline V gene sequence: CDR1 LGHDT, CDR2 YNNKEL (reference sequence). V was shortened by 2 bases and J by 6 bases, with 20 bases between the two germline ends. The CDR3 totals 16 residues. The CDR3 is CASSQTHLTGLGEQYF. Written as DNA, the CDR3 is TGTGCCAGCAGCCAAACCCACTTGACGGGGCTGGGCGAGCAGTACTTC.

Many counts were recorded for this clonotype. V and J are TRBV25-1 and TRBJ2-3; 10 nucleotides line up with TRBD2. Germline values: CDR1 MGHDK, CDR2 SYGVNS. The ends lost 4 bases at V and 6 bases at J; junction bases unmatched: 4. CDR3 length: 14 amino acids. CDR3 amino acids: CASSVAGGLDTQYF. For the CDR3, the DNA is TGTGCCAGCAGTGTAGCGGGGGGATTGGATACGCAGTATTTT. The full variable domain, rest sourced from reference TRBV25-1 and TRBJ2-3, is EADIYQTPRYLVIGTGKKITLECSQTMGHDKMYWYQQDPGMELHLIHYSYGVNSTEKGDLSSESTVSRIRTEHFPLTLESARPSHTSQYLCASSVAGGLDTQYFGPGTRLTVL.

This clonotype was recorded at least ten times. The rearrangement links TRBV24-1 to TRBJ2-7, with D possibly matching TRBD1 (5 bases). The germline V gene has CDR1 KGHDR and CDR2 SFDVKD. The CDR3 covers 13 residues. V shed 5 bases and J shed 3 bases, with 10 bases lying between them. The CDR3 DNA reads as TGTGCCACCAGTGGACAGCCCCACTACGAGCAGTACTTC. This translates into CATSGQPHYEQYF.

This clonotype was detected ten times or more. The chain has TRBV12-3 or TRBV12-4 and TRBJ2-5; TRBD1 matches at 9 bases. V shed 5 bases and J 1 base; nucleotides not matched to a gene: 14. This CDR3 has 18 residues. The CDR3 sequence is CASSTGTGTLTLQETQYF. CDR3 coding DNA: TGTGCCAGCAGTACCGGGACAGGGACCCTTACTCTCCAAGAGACCCAGTACTTC.

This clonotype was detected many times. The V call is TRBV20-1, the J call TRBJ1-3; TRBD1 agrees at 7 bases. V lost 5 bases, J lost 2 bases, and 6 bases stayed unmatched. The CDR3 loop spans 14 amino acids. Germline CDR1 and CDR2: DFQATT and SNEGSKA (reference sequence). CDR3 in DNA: TGCAGTGCTCCCCACAGGGGAACTGGAAACACCATATATTTT. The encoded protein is CSAPHRGTGNTIYF.

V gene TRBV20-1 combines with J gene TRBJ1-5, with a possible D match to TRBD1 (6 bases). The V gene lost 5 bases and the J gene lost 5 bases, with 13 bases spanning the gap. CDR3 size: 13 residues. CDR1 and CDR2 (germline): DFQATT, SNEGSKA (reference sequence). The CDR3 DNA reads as TGCAGTGCTGGGGGGGGGGCTCATCAGCCCCAGCATTTT. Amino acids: CSAGGGAHQPQHF.

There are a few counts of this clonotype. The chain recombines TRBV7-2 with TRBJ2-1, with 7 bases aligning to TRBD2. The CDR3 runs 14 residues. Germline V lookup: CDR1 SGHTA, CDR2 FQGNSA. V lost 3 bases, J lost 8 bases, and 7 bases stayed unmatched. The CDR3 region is CASSFGGGWDEQFF. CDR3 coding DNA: TGTGCCAGCAGCTTTGGGGGGGGTTGGGATGAGCAGTTCTTC.

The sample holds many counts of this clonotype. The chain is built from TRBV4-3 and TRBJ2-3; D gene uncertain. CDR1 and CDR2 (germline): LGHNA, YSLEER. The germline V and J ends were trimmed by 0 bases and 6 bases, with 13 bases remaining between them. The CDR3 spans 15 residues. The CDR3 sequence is CASSQEGRSSDTQYF. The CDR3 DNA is TGCGCCAGCAGCCAAGAGGGTCGGAGTAGTGATACGCAGTATTTT.

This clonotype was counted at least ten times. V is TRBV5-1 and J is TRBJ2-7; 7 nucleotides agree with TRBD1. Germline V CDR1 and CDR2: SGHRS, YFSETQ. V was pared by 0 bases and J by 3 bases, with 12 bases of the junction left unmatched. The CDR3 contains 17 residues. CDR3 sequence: CASSLVPAGTANYEQYF. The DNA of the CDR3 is TGCGCCAGCAGCTTGGTCCCGGCCGGGACAGCTAACTACGAGCAGTACTTC.

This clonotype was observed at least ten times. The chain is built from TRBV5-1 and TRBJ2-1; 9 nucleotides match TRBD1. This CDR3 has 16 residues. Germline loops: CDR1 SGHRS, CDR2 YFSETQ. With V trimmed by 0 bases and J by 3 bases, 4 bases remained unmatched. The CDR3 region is CASSLDGQGSYNEQFF. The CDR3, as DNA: TGCGCCAGCAGCTTGGATGGACAGGGGAGCTACAATGAGCAGTTCTTC.

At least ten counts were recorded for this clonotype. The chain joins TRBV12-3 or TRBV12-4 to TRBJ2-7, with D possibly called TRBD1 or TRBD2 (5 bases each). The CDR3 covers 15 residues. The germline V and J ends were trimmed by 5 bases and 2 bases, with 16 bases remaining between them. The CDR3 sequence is CASSLPGTLAYEQYF. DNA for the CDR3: TGTGCCAGCAGTCTCCCCGGGACGCTTGCCTACGAGCAGTACTTC.

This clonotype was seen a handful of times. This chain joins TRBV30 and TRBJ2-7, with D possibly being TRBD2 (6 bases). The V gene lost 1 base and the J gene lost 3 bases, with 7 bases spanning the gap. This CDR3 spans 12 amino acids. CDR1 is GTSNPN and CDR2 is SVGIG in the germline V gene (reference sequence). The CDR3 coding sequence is TGTGCCTGGAGTGCCGGGGGCTACGAGCAGTACTTC. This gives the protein CAWSAGGYEQYF.

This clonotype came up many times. The CDR3 loop is CASSLDPQGKAFF. For the CDR3, the DNA is TGCGCCAGCAGCTTGGACCCACAGGGGAAAGCTTTCTTT. The gene calls are TRBV5-1 and TRBJ1-1; 7 bases map to TRBD1. The junction had 5 bases not matched to a gene; V was cut back by 0 bases and J by 9 bases. The CDR3 sequence is 13 residues long. Germline V gene data show CDR1 as SGHRS and CDR2 as YFSETQ.

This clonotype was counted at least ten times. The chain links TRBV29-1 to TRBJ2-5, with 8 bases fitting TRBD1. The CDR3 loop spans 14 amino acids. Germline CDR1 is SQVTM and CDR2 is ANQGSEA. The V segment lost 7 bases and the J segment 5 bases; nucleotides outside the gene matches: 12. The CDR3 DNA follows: TGCAGCGGACAAGACAGGGGTTATTGGGAGACCCAGTACTTC. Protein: CSGQDRGYWETQYF.

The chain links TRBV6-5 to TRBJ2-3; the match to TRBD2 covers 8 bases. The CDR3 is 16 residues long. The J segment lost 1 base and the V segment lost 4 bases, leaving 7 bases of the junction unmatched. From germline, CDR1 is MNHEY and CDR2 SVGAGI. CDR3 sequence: CASSFSLAGRTDTQYF. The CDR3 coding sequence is TGTGCCAGCAGTTTCTCCTTAGCGGGACGCACAGATACGCAGTATTTT.